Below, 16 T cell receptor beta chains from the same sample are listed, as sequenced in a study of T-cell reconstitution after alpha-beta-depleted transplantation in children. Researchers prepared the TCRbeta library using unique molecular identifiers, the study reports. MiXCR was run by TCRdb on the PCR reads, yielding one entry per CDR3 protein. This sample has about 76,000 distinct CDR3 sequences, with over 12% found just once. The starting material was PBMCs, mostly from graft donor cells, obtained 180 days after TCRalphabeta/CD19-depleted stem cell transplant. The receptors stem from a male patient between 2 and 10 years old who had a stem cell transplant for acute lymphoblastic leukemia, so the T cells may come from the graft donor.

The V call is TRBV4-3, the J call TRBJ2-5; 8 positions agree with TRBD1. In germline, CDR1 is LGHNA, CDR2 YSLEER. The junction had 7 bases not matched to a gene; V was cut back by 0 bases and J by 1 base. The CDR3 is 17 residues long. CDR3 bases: TGCGCCAGCAGCCAAGATCGGGGGACAGGTCTCCAAGAGACCCAGTACTTC. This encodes CASSQDRGTGLQETQYF.

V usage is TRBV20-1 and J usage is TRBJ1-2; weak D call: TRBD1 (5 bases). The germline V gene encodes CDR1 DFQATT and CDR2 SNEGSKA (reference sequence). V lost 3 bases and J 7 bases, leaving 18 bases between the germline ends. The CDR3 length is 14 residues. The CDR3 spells CSARGTGTLGGYTF. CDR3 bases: TGCAGTGCTAGGGGGACCGGGACCTTAGGTGGCTACACCTTC.

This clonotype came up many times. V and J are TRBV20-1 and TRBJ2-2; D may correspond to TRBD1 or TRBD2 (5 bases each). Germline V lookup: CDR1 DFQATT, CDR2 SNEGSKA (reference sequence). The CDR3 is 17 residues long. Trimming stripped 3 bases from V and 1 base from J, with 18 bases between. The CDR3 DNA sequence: TGCAGTGCTAGTTACCAGGCAGGGACCCAGAACACCGGGGAGCTGTTTTTT. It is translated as CSASYQAGTQNTGELFF.

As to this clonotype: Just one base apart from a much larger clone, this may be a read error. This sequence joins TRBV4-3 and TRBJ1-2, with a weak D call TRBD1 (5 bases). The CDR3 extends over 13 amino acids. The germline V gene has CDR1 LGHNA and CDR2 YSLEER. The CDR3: CASSHDSAYVYPF. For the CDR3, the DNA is TGCGCCAGCAGCCACGACAGTGCCTATGTCTACCCCTTC.

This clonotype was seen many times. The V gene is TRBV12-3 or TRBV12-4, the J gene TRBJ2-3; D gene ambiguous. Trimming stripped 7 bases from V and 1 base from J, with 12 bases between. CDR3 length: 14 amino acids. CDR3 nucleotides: TGTGCCAGCACCACCGGGCCGGGCACAGATACGCAGTATTTT. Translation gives CASTTGPGTDTQYF.

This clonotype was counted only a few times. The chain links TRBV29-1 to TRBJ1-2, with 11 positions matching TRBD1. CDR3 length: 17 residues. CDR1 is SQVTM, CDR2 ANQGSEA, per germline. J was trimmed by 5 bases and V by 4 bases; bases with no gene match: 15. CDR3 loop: CSVVDRDRGKGGYGYTF. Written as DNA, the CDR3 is TGCAGCGTTGTGGACCGGGACAGGGGGAAGGGGGGGTATGGCTACACCTTC.

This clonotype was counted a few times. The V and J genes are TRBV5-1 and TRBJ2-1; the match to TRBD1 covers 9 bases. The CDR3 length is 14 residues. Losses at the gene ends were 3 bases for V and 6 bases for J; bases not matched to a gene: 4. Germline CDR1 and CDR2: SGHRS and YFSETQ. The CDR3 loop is CASSSRQGVNEQFF. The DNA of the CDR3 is TGCGCCAGCAGCTCCAGACAGGGGGTCAATGAGCAGTTCTTC.

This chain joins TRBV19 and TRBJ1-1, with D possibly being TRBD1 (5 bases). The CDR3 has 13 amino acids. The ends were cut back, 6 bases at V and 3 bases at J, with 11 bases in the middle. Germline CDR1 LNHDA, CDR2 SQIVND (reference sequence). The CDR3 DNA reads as TGTGCCAGTAGCTTGACAGCTTACACTGAAGCTTTCTTT. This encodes CASSLTAYTEAFF. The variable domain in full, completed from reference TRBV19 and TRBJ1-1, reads DGGITQSPKYLFRKEGQNVTLSCEQNLNHDAMYWYRQDPGQGLRLIYYSQIVNDFQKGDIAEGYSVSREKKESFPLTVTSAQKNPTAFYLCASSLTAYTEAFFGQGTRLTVV.

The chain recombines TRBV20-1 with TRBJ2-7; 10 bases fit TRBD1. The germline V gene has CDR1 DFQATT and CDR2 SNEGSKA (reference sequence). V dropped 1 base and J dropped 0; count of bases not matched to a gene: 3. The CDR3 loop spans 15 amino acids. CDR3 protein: CSARGGQGLSYEQYF. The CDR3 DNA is TGCAGTGCTAGAGGGGGACAGGGGCTCTCCTACGAGCAGTACTTC.

The CDR3 bases are TGTGCCAGCAGGCCTCCGGGACTAGTCACAGATACGCAGTATTTT. Protein sequence: CASRPPGLVTDTQYF. V gene TRBV6-1 combines with J gene TRBJ2-3; 8 bases are a match to TRBD2. Germline V gives CDR1 MNHNS, CDR2 SASEGT. V lost 6 bases and J lost 2; bases outside the gene matches: 7. This CDR3 contains 15 residues.

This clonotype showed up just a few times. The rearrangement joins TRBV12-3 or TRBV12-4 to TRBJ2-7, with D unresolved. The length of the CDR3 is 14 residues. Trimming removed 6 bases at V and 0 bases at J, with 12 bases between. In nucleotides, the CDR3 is TGTGCCAGCAGCTCTAGGGCACGCTCCTACGAGCAGTACTTC. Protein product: CASSSRARSYEQYF.

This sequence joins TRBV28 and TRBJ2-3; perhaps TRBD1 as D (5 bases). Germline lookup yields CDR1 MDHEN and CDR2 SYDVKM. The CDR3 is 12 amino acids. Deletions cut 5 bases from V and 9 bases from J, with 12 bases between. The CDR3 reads CASSHDSNTQYF. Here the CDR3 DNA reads TGTGCCAGCAGTCACGACAGCAACACGCAGTATTTT.

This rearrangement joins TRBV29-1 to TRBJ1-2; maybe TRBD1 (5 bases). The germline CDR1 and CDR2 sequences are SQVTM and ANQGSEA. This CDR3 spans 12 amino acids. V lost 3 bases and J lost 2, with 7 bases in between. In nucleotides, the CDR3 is TGCAGCGTTGAGGCAGGGAACTATGGCTACACCTTC. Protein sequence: CSVEAGNYGYTF. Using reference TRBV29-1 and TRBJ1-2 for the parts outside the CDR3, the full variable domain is SAVISQKPSRDICQRGTSLTIQCQVDSQVTMMFWYRQQPGQSLTLIATANQGSEATYESGFVIDKFPISRPNLTFSTLTVSNMSPEDSSIYLCSVEAGNYGYTFGSGTRLTVV.

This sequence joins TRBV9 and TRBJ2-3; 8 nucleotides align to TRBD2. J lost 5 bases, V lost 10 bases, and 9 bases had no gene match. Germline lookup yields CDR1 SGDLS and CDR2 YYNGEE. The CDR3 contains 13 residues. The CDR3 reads CASGAGEGDTQYF. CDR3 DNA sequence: TGTGCCTCCGGAGCGGGGGAGGGAGATACGCAGTATTTT.

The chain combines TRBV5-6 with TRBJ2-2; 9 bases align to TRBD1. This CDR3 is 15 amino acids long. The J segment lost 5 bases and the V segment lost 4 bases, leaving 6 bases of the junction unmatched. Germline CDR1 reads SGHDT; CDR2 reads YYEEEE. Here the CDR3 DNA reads TGTGCCAGCAGCGCCGGGACAGGGAAGACCGGGGAGCTGTTTTTT. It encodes CASSAGTGKTGELFF.

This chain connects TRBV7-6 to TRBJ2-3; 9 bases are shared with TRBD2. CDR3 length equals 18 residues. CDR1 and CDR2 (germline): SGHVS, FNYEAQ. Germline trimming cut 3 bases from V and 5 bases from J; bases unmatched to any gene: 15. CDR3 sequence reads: CASSFKPRWRGGGDTQYF. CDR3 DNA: TGTGCCAGCAGCTTTAAACCCAGGTGGCGGGGGGGCGGAGATACGCAGTATTTT.